This is a list of T cell receptor beta chains from one sample in a study of blood T cell repertoires in COVID-19. Repertoires were generated with immunoSEQ multiplex PCR, while TCRdb's copy carries only in-frame clones and drops some. The sample lists about 220,000 clones, about 84% occurring once. The sequencing input was peripheral blood. Receptor source: a human donor in a cohort sampled during active COVID-19. Both conserved end residues are part of each CDR3. D genes are given only for firm matches. Size tells how often a clone was seen (once, few, many) or the class of an expanded clone, and some rows leave it out.

D	J	V	size	CDR3	DNA
.	TRBJ1-2	TRBV20-1	.	CSASGGYGYTF	TGCAGTGCTAGTGGCGGGTATGGCTACACCTTC
TRBD2	TRBJ2-3	TRBV11-3	.	CASSSSYRTSGDTQYF	TGTGCCAGCAGCTCCTCTTATAGGACTAGCGGAGATACGCAGTATTTT
TRBD2	TRBJ2-3	TRBV4-1	.	CASSQGGVLTDTQYF	TGCGCCAGCAGCCAGGGGGGGGTACTCACAGATACGCAGTATTTT
.	TRBJ2-3	TRBV11-1	.	CASSPYEQGYTDTQYF	TGTGCCAGCAGCCCGTATGAACAGGGTTACACAGATACGCAGTATTTT
TRBD1	TRBJ1-4	TRBV19	few	CASSDPRDRGYEKLFF	TGTGCCAGTAGTGATCCCCGGGACAGGGGCTATGAAAAACTGTTTTTT
TRBD1	TRBJ2-7	TRBV11-3	.	CASSLGGRGHEQYF	TGTGCCAGCAGCCTAGGAGGAAGGGGGCATGAGCAGTACTTC
TRBD2	TRBJ2-7	TRBV6-6	.	CASSYPGGGTYEQYF	TGTGCCAGCAGTTACCCAGGCGGGGGAACCTACGAGCAGTACTTC
TRBD1	TRBJ1-1	TRBV13	.	CASSSWTGRNTEAFF	TGTGCCAGCAGCTCTTGGACAGGGCGGAACACTGAAGCTTTCTTT
.	TRBJ2-7	TRBV13	.	CASSQVGGTEQYF	TGTGCCAGCAGTCAGGTGGGAGGTACCGAGCAGTACTTC
TRBD1	TRBJ2-2	TRBV5-1	.	CASSEDRVRGELFF	TGCGCCAGCAGCGAAGACAGGGTCCGAGGGGAGCTGTTTTTT
.	TRBJ2-2	TRBV28	.	CASSPHSGDTGELFF	TGTGCCAGCAGTCCGCACAGCGGAGACACCGGGGAGCTGTTTTTT
.	TRBJ2-3	TRBV4-2	few	CASSPRTSRTDTQYF	TGTGCCAGCAGCCCCCGGACAAGCCGCACAGATACGCAGTATTTT
.	TRBJ1-2	TRBV6-1	once	CASSEARQGGYTF	TGTGCCAGCAGTGAAGCACGGCAGGGTGGCTACACCTTC
.	TRBJ1-5	TRBV27	once	CASSETGRVQPQHF	TGTGCCAGCAGTGAAACAGGGAGGGTACAGCCCCAGCATTTT
.	TRBJ1-1	TRBV14	.	CASSRARVEAFF	TGTGCCAGCAGCCGGGCGAGGGTAGAAGCTTTCTTT
TRBD2	TRBJ2-3	TRBV24-1	.	CATSDATSLDTQYF	TGTGCCACCAGTGATGCGACTAGCCTAGATACGCAGTATTTT
TRBD2	TRBJ2-7	TRBV28	few	CASRTGGPDLTQYF	TGTGCCAGCAGAACGGGAGGGCCAGATCTTACGCAGTACTTC
.	TRBJ1-1	TRBV11-1	few	CASSPWTAMNTEAFF	TGTGCCAGCAGCCCTTGGACAGCAATGAACACTGAAGCTTTCTTT
TRBD1	TRBJ2-7	TRBV24-1	.	CATSEATGTYEQYF	TGTGCCACCAGTGAGGCGACAGGGACCTACGAGCAGTACTTC
.	TRBJ1-5	TRBV28	once	CASTRPGIYQPQHF	TGTGCCAGCACTCGACCCGGGATTTATCAGCCCCAGCATTTT
TRBD2	TRBJ2-7	TRBV4-2	.	CASSPGLAIYEQYF	TGTGCCAGCAGTCCGGGACTAGCGATCTACGAGCAGTACTTC
TRBD2	TRBJ2-2	TRBV10-3	.	CAIGSGRGFTGELFF	TGTGCCATCGGGAGCGGGAGAGGGTTCACCGGGGAGCTGTTTTTT
.	TRBJ1-3	TRBV7-8	.	CASSPRRVPGNTIYF	TGTGCCAGCAGCCCCCGGAGGGTCCCTGGAAACACCATATATTTT
.	TRBJ2-3	TRBV7-2	.	CASSLGGPDTQYF	TGTGCCAGCAGCTTAGGGGGGCCGGATACGCAGTATTTT
.	TRBJ1-4	TRBV7-8	.	CASSSSSTNEKLFF	TGTGCCAGCAGCTCCTCGTCAACTAATGAAAAACTGTTTTTT
.	TRBJ1-2	TRBV14	few	CASSQDKGGGKGYTF	TGTGCCAGCAGCCAAGATAAAGGTGGGGGGAAAGGCTACACCTTC
.	TRBJ2-7	TRBV7-6	.	CASSLETENPYEQYF	TGTGCCAGCAGCTTAGAGACAGAAAACCCCTACGAGCAGTACTTC
.	TRBJ1-2	TRBV6-1	.	CASSDATGIYGYTF	TGTGCCAGCAGTGACGCTACAGGGATCTATGGCTACACCTTC
.	TRBJ2-7	TRBV6-1	.	CASSELSLFVRGSYEQYF	TGTGCCAGCAGTGAACTAAGTCTTTTCGTACGGGGCTCCTACGAGCAGTACTTC
.	TRBJ1-3	TRBV4-1	.	CASSQEVPTGSSGNTIYF	TGCGCCAGCAGCCAAGAGGTTCCTACAGGGAGCTCTGGAAACACCATATATTTT
.	TRBJ1-5	TRBV2	.	CASSPDRTTYQPQHF	TGTGCCAGCAGCCCCGACAGAACGACCTATCAGCCCCAGCATTTT
TRBD1	TRBJ1-1	TRBV14	few	CASSPTGLDTEAFF	TGTGCCAGCAGCCCGACAGGGTTGGACACTGAAGCTTTCTTT
TRBD2	TRBJ2-1	TRBV5-1	.	CASSLGLAGNEQFF	TGCGCCAGCAGCTTGGGACTAGCGGGGAATGAGCAGTTCTTC
.	TRBJ2-3	TRBV24-1	.	CATGETSTDTQYF	TGTGCCACCGGCGAGACTAGCACAGATACGCAGTATTTT
.	TRBJ2-1	TRBV11-1	.	CASTQDQNNEQFF	TGTGCCAGTACACAGGATCAGAACAATGAGCAGTTCTTC
TRBD1	TRBJ1-4	TRBV5-1	once	CASSLRPGQGSEKLFF	TGCGCCAGCAGCTTGAGACCGGGACAGGGAAGTGAAAAACTGTTTTTT
TRBD1	TRBJ2-3	TRBV6-2/TRBV6-3	.	CASSRGTGPSTDTQYF	TGTGCCAGCAGTCGCGGGACAGGACCTAGCACAGATACGCAGTATTTT
.	TRBJ1-3	TRBV7-8	.	CASSLARSSGNTIYF	TGTGCCAGCAGCTTAGCAAGGAGCTCTGGAAACACCATATATTTT
.	TRBJ1-4	TRBV5-1	.	CASTTGGRTNEKLFF	TGCGCCAGCACGACAGGCGGGCGGACTAATGAAAAACTGTTTTTT
.	TRBJ1-1	TRBV7-6	.	CASSLGPGMNTEAFF	TGTGCCAGCAGCTTAGGGCCGGGGATGAACACTGAAGCTTTCTTT
.	TRBJ1-1	TRBV10-3	.	CATQVQGLPEAFF	TGTGCCACCCAGGTTCAGGGACTCCCTGAAGCTTTCTTT
.	TRBJ2-5	TRBV19	.	CASTDTGEVETQYF	TGTGCCAGTACTGACACGGGAGAGGTAGAGACCCAGTACTTC
TRBD2	TRBJ2-3	TRBV24-1	.	CATSDLLAGGVDTQYF	TGTGCCACCAGTGATTTGCTGGCGGGAGGAGTGGATACGCAGTATTTT
TRBD2	TRBJ2-1	TRBV2	.	CASNPPGLYNEQFF	TGTGCCAGCAACCCTCCGGGACTATACAATGAGCAGTTCTTC